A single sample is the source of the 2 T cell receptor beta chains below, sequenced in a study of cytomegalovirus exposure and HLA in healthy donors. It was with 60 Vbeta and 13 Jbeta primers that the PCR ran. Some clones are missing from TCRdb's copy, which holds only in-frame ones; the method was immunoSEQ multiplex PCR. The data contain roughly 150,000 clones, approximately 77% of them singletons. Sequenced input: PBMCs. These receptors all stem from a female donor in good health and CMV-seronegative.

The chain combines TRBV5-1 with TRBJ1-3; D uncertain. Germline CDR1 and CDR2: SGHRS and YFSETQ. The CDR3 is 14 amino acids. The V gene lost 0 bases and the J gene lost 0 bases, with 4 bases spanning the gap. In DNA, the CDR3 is TGCGCCAGCAGCTTGGGTTACTCTGGAAACACCATATATTTT. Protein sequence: CASSLGYSGNTIYF.

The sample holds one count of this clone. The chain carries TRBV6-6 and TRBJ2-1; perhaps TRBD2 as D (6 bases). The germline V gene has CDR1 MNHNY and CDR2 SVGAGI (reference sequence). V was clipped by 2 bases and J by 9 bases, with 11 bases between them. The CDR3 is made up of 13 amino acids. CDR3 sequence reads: CASSYTGVGEQFF. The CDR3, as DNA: TGTGCCAGCAGTTACACGGGAGTGGGTGAGCAGTTCTTC.